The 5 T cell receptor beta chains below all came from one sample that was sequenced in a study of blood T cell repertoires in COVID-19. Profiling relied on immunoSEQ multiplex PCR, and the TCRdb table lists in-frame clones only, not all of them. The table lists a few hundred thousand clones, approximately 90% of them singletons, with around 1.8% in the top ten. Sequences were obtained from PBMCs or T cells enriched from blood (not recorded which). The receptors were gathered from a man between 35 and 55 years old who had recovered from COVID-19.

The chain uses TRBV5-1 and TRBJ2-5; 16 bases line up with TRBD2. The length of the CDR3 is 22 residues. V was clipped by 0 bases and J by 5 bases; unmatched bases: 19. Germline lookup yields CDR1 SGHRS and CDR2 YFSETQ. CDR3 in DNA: TGCGCCAGCAGCTTGGCCTACGGCACCCCGGGACTAGCGGGAGGGCTTTCGGAGACCCAGTACTTC. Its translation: CASSLAYGTPGLAGGLSETQYF.

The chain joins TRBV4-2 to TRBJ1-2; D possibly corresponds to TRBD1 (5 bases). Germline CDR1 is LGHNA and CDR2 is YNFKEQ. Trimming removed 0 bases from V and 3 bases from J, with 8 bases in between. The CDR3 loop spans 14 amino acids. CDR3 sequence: CASSQDRVDYGYTF. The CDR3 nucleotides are TGTGCCAGCAGCCAAGACAGGGTGGACTATGGCTACACCTTC.

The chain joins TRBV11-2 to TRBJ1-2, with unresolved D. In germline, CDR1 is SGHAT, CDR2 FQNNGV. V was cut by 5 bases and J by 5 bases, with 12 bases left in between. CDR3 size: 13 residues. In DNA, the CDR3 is TGTGCCAGCAGCCCTGAACAGTCATATGGCTACACCTTC. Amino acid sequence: CASSPEQSYGYTF.

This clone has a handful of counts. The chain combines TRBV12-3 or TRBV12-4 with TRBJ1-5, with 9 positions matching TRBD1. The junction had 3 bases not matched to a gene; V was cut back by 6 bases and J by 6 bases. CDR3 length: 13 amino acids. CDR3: CASSDRGVQPQHF. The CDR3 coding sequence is TGTGCCAGCAGCGACAGGGGGGTTCAGCCCCAGCATTTT.

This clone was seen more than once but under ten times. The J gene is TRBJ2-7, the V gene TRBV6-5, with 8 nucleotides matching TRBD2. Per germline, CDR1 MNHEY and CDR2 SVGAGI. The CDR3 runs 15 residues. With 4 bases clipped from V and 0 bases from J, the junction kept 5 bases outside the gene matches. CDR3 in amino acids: CASSWTSSSSYEQYF. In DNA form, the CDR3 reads TGTGCCAGCAGTTGGACTAGCTCGAGCTCCTACGAGCAGTACTTC.